The 5 T cell receptor beta chains listed next were all sequenced from one sample in a study of shared clonotypes between healthy human individuals. Sequenced by immunoSEQ multiplex PCR; TCRdb stores in-frame clones only, minus some. The sample has about 590,000 clones; around 95% are singletons. The naive CD8 population came from CD45RO-negative cells selected for CCR7, without terminally differentiated effector memory CD45RA+ cells. The sample taken for sequencing was naive CD8+ T cells sorted from blood. Receptor source: a woman aged 25-40 years in good health.

This clone was counted once. The chain carries TRBV5-1 and TRBJ2-7; 7 bases line up with TRBD1. The CDR3 has 12 amino acids. Germline V gene lookup returns CDR1 SGHRS and CDR2 YFSETQ. J gave up 3 bases and V 5 bases, and 2 bases lay outside the gene matches. In DNA form, the CDR3 reads TGCGCCAGCAGGGGGACAGTCTACGAGCAGTACTTC. Encoded protein: CASRGTVYEQYF.

The chain couples TRBV2 to TRBJ2-5, with TRBD1 identical over 7 bases. Unmatched junction bases numbered 11, after V lost 8 bases and J lost 5 bases. Germline lookup yields CDR1 SNHLY and CDR2 FYNNEI. This CDR3 region has 14 residues. The CDR3, as DNA: TGTGCCAGCGGCACAGGGGTTGGATTGGAGACCCAGTACTTC. Protein sequence: CASGTGVGLETQYF.

The gene calls are TRBV5-5 and TRBJ2-7; D is perhaps TRBD2 (6 bases). V dropped 3 bases and J dropped 1 base, with 8 bases sitting between them. In germline, CDR1 is SGHKS, CDR2 YYEKEE (reference sequence). This CDR3 comprises 13 residues. The CDR3 here is CASSWGESYEQYF. CDR3 DNA sequence: TGTGCCAGCAGCTGGGGGGAATCCTACGAGCAGTACTTC.

The chain is built from TRBV13 and TRBJ2-7; D is tentatively TRBD1 or TRBD2 (5 bases each). This CDR3 comprises 17 residues. The germline V gene has CDR1 PRHDT and CDR2 FYEKMQ (reference sequence). The V end lost 5 bases, the J end lost 7 bases, and 27 bases lay between the germline ends. The CDR3 here is CASSPGGPRTPSGEQYF. The DNA for the CDR3 is TGTGCCAGCAGCCCCGGCGGACCTCGGACACCTTCGGGGGAGCAGTACTTC.

This rearrangement joins TRBV5-3 to TRBJ2-1, with 10 bases matching TRBD2. TRBV5-3 carries the ORF label, with uncertain function. This CDR3 has 15 residues. The J segment lost 1 base and the V segment lost 7 bases, leaving 5 bases of the junction unmatched. The CDR3: CARGKAGGSYNEQFF. The CDR3 DNA reads TGTGCCAGAGGCAAAGCGGGAGGGTCCTACAATGAGCAGTTCTTC.